A selection of T cell receptor beta chains follows, all from one sample in a study of T cell repertoires in aging, cancer and after chemotherapy. TCRdb passed the multiplex PCR reads through MiXCR, listing each CDR3 protein once. The repertoire includes about 19,000 distinct CDR3 sequences, roughly 35% of them detected once, and 15% to 20% sits in the top ten. Source material: blood. These receptors originate from a human donor with a solid tumor. CDR3s include the opening cysteine and the closing phenylalanine or tryptophan. A D gene is named only where the DNA matches it firmly. A row's size may be missing; if present it is once, few, many or a size class.

TRBV5-4	TRBJ2-3	TRBD2	.	CASSSGTSRSTDTQYF	TGTGCCAGCAGCTCCGGGACTAGCCGTTCCACAGATACGCAGTATTTT
TRBV19	TRBJ2-3	TRBD2	.	CASSTNTGLRLAGEISTDTQYF	TGTGCCAGTAGTACCAATACAGGGCTTCGGCTAGCGGGAGAAATTAGCACAGATACGCAGTATTTT
TRBV6-1	TRBJ2-1	TRBD2	once	CASSGGRLAGTYNEQFF	TGTGCCAGCAGTGGCGGTCGACTAGCGGGTACCTACAATGAGCAGTTCTTC
TRBV18	TRBJ2-7	.	.	CASSRTATYEQYF	TGTGCCAGCTCTCGGACAGCAACCTACGAGCAGTACTTC
TRBV11-1	TRBJ2-1	TRBD1	few	CASSLGEGQGAFEQFF	TGTGCCAGCAGCTTAGGGGAGGGACAGGGGGCTTTTGAGCAGTTCTTC
TRBV7-2	TRBJ2-2	TRBD1	.	CASSPTRDRGRTGELFF	TGTGCCAGCAGCCCAACACGGGACAGGGGGCGCACCGGGGAGCTGTTTTTT
TRBV5-6	TRBJ2-1	.	few	CASSLGARNEQFF	TGTGCCAGCAGCTTGGGGGCAAGGAATGAGCAGTTCTTC
TRBV28	TRBJ2-7	.	.	CASSVPGTTYEQYF	TGTGCCAGCAGTGTACCGGGGACAACCTACGAGCAGTACTTC
TRBV18	TRBJ2-7	TRBD1	few	CASSPGQGGSYEQYF	TGTGCCAGCTCACCGGGACAGGGGGGTTCCTACGAGCAGTACTTC
TRBV7-9	TRBJ2-7	TRBD2	.	CASSLGAGGEQYF	TGTGCCAGCAGCTTAGGGGCGGGAGGCGAGCAGTACTTC
TRBV6-5	TRBJ2-7	TRBD1	.	CASSYGTGKYEQYF	TGTGCCAGCAGTTATGGGACAGGGAAGTACGAGCAGTACTTC
TRBV18	TRBJ2-4	.	.	CASSPPAAGFLGIQYF	TGTGCCAGCTCACCACCGGCTGCGGGATTTCTGGGGATTCAGTACTTC
TRBV19	TRBJ1-4	TRBD1	medium-sized	CASTSTGFGNEKLFF	TGTGCCAGTACTTCGACAGGGTTCGGGAATGAAAAACTGTTTTTT
TRBV11-2	TRBJ2-1	TRBD1	.	CASSFYRGLNEQFF	TGTGCCAGCAGCTTTTACAGGGGGCTCAATGAGCAGTTCTTC
TRBV30	TRBJ1-2	TRBD1	once	CAWSTAQGRWYGYTF	TGTGCCTGGAGTACCGCACAGGGGCGGTGGTATGGCTACACCTTC
TRBV6-5	TRBJ2-1	TRBD1	few	CASSMTFLRQGKGNEQFF	TGTGCCAGCAGTATGACCTTCCTAAGACAGGGGAAAGGTAATGAGCAGTTCTTC
TRBV6-5	TRBJ2-1	TRBD2	medium-sized	CASSYSGLAGYNEQFF	TGTGCCAGCAGTTATTCGGGACTAGCGGGTTACAATGAGCAGTTCTTC
TRBV15	TRBJ2-5	.	few	CATSQNPGGVETQYF	TGTGCCACCAGTCAGAATCCCGGAGGGGTAGAGACCCAGTACTTC
TRBV19	TRBJ2-5	.	few	CASSIRLSVVETQYF	TGTGCCAGTAGTATTCGTCTTAGTGTCGTCGAGACCCAGTACTTC
TRBV19	TRBJ1-5	.	.	CASSIAPQGTQPQHF	TGTGCCAGTAGTATAGCCCCACAAGGGACCCAGCCCCAGCATTTT
TRBV27	TRBJ2-2	.	few	CASSSAPGGELFF	TGTGCCAGCAGTTCAGCCCCGGGCGGGGAGCTGTTTTTT
TRBV7-9	TRBJ2-3	TRBD2	.	CASSLSGAGAWTDTQYF	TGTGCCAGCAGCTTAAGCGGGGCCGGGGCATGGACAGATACGCAGTATTTT
TRBV30	TRBJ2-2	TRBD1	few	CAWAGTGYTGELFF	TGTGCCTGGGCCGGGACAGGGTACACCGGGGAGCTGTTTTTT
TRBV7-9	TRBJ2-7	.	few	CASSGDFYEQYF	TGTGCCAGCAGCGGGGACTTCTACGAGCAGTACTTC
TRBV6-2/TRBV6-3	TRBJ2-5	.	few	CASSYDETQYF	TGTGCCAGCAGTTACGACGAGACCCAGTACTTC
TRBV5-4	TRBJ2-7	.	few	CASRSPGVHEQYF	TGTGCCAGCAGGTCGCCGGGAGTCCACGAGCAGTACTTC
TRBV27	TRBJ1-4	TRBD1	once	CASSNTGGLGEKLFF	TGTGCCAGCAGTAACACAGGGGGTTTGGGTGAAAAACTGTTTTTT
TRBV6-5	TRBJ2-1	.	.	CASSYSGTNEQFF	TGTGCCAGCAGTTACTCAGGGACCAATGAGCAGTTCTTC
TRBV27	TRBJ1-1	.	.	CASSSTRGTEAFF	TGTGCCAGCAGTTCCACGCGGGGCACTGAAGCTTTCTTT
TRBV12-3/TRBV12-4	TRBJ2-3	.	medium-sized	CASSQYSDTQYF	TGTGCCAGCAGCCAATACTCGGATACGCAGTATTTT
TRBV4-2	TRBJ2-6	.	.	CASSQGSGSGANVLTF	TGTGCCAGCAGCCAAGGGTCCGGGTCTGGGGCCAACGTCCTGACTTTC
TRBV15	TRBJ2-7	TRBD1	.	CATSGDRVSYEQYF	TGTGCCACCAGCGGAGACAGGGTGTCCTACGAGCAGTACTTC
TRBV27	TRBJ2-1	.	.	CASSPDSDNEQFF	TGTGCCAGCAGTCCCGACTCGGACAATGAGCAGTTCTTC
TRBV7-2	TRBJ2-1	.	.	CASSLSASYNEQFF	TGTGCCAGCAGCTTATCAGCCTCCTACAATGAGCAGTTCTTC
TRBV15	TRBJ2-1	.	.	CATSRDRQGDRNEQFF	TGTGCCACCAGCAGAGATAGGCAGGGAGACCGCAATGAGCAGTTCTTC
TRBV19	TRBJ2-4	TRBD2	.	CASRGLAAPQAAKNIQYF	TGTGCCAGTAGAGGACTAGCGGCTCCCCAAGCGGCCAAAAACATTCAGTACTTC
TRBV18	TRBJ2-5	.	.	CASSIIGQETQYF	TGTGCCAGCTCAATTATTGGACAAGAGACCCAGTACTTC
TRBV5-4	TRBJ1-2	TRBD1	few	CASSSAGQAFLNYGYTF	TGTGCCAGCAGCTCGGCAGGACAGGCCTTTCTTAACTATGGCTACACCTTC
TRBV15	TRBJ2-1	TRBD2	large	CATSRDLGGGDQRYNEQFF	TGTGCCACCAGCAGAGATTTGGGGGGGGGAGATCAGCGCTACAATGAGCAGTTCTTC
TRBV6-6	TRBJ2-5	TRBD1	few	CASSYALPGQQETQYF	TGTGCCAGCAGTTACGCACTCCCGGGACAGCAAGAGACCCAGTACTTC
TRBV19	TRBJ1-5	.	few	CASSIGWMGNQPQHF	TGTGCCAGTAGTATCGGGTGGATGGGCAATCAGCCCCAGCATTTT
TRBV5-4	TRBJ1-2	.	.	CASSLAGGGSKYGYTF	TGTGCCAGCAGCTTGGCCGGGGGGGGCTCTAAGTATGGCTACACCTTC
TRBV15	TRBJ2-7	TRBD2	.	CATSRTEWESRAGGPYEQYF	TGTGCCACCAGCCGAACGGAGTGGGAATCTAGAGCGGGGGGCCCCTACGAGCAGTACTTC
TRBV11-2	TRBJ2-3	.	few	CASSAGLNTDTQYF	TGTGCCAGCAGCGCGGGACTGAACACAGATACGCAGTATTTT
TRBV5-6	TRBJ1-4	.	few	CASSLGGNEKLFF	TGTGCCAGCAGCTTGGGGGGGAATGAAAAACTGTTTTTT
TRBV21-1	TRBJ2-1	.	.	CASSKKLGAAVYNEQFF	TGTGCCAGCAGCAAAAAGTTGGGGGCGGCGGTTTACAATGAGCAGTTCTTC
TRBV6-5	TRBJ1-5	.	few	CASSYGQGNQPQHF	TGTGCCAGCAGTTACGGGCAGGGCAATCAGCCCCAGCATTTT
TRBV5-5	TRBJ2-1	.	.	CASSFRAEQFF	TGCGCCAGCAGCTTTAGAGCGGAGCAGTTCTTC